Below, one T cell receptor beta chain is given with its context. Antigen unknown. This specimen belongs to a study of a mutant IDH1 vaccine in newly diagnosed glioma. TCRdb keeps only in-frame clones here, not all; method: immunoSEQ multiplex PCR. The repertoire includes tens of thousands of clones, roughly 80% of them detected once, and around 11% sits in the top ten. Trimming pared 0 bases from V and 7 bases from J, leaving 6 bases between. This CDR3 spans 12 amino acids. The germline V gene has CDR1 SGHDT and CDR2 YYEEEE. The time point was: week 35, safety follow-up. One vaccine dose held 300 ug of mutant IDH1 20-mer peptide and came with topical imiquimod.

The sequence was obtained from a woman between 40 and 55 years old with glioma. Source: PBMCs, taken from a glioma patient whose treatment included an IDH1 peptide vaccine. The chain has TRBV5-6 and TRBJ2-3, with no clear D. The CDR3 DNA follows: TGTGCCAGCAGCTTGGCTGCTCATACGCAGTATTTT. It specifies CASSLAAHTQYF.